Listed below are T cell receptor beta chains from one sample, sequenced in a study of identical twins. MiXCR, applied by TCRdb to the 5' RACE reads, yields one record per CDR3 protein. The sample includes about 720,000 distinct CDR3 sequences, over 8.5% seen only once; the top ten take 0.85% to 1%. The sample was also linked to a second study, of yellow fever vaccine responses in identical twins.

Specimen: PBMCs. Receptor source: a woman under 30 in good health. The CDR3 runs from the conserved cysteine through the conserved F or W. Each record gives: D gene, J gene, clone size, V gene, CDR3 DNA, CDR3 protein. The D gene is left open where the match is weak. The size entry is marked missing in some rows and otherwise reads once, few, many or a size class.

D: -; J: TRBJ2-1; size: few; V: TRBV2; DNA: TGTGCCAGCAGGAGTTCCAATGAGCAGTTCTTC; CDR3: CASRSSNEQFF
D: -; J: TRBJ2-4; size: many; V: TRBV12-3/TRBV12-4; DNA: TGTGCCAGCAGCCCGGACTCCTCCAAAAACATTCAGTACTTC; CDR3: CASSPDSSKNIQYF
D: -; J: TRBJ2-1; size: -; V: TRBV19; DNA: TGTGCCAGTAGTCTTTGGACAGAGCAGTTCTTC; CDR3: CASSLWTEQFF
D: -; J: TRBJ2-5; size: many; V: TRBV20-1; DNA: TGCAGTGCTGTACGTAATCTGGGCCAAGAGACCCAGTACTTC; CDR3: CSAVRNLGQETQYF
D: TRBD2; J: TRBJ2-1; size: few; V: TRBV5-1; DNA: TGCGCCAGCAGCCGGACTAGCGGGGGAGCAAACAATGAGCAGTTCTTC; CDR3: CASSRTSGGANNEQFF
D: TRBD1; J: TRBJ1-4; size: -; V: TRBV29-1; DNA: TGCAGCGTTGAAATCGGGACAGGTGAAAAACTGTTTTTT; CDR3: CSVEIGTGEKLFF
D: -; J: TRBJ2-3; size: many; V: TRBV28; DNA: TGTGCCAGCAGTTTCCCGGCAGGGGGCACAGATACGCAGTATTTT; CDR3: CASSFPAGGTDTQYF
D: -; J: TRBJ2-7; size: few; V: TRBV10-3; DNA: TGTGCCATCAGCCGGGACAACAAAGCCTACGAGCAGTACTTC; CDR3: CAISRDNKAYEQYF
D: -; J: TRBJ1-5; size: many; V: TRBV20-1; DNA: TGCAGTGCTCTGACGATGGGCAGCCATAGCAATCAGCCCCAGCATTTT; CDR3: CSALTMGSHSNQPQHF
D: TRBD2; J: TRBJ2-1; size: -; V: TRBV11-2; DNA: TGTGCCAGCAGCTTAACTAGCGGGGGGGTAAATGAGCAGTTCTTC; CDR3: CASSLTSGGVNEQFF
D: TRBD2; J: TRBJ2-2; size: -; V: TRBV4-1; DNA: TGCGCCAGCAGCCCAGGTTATCGGACTAGCGGGAGGTTGTCGGGCACCGGGGAGCTGTTTTTT; CDR3: CASSPGYRTSGRLSGTGELFF
D: -; J: TRBJ2-2; size: -; V: TRBV3-1; DNA: TGTGCCAGCAGCCAAGATCTTAGTTTCCAAAGGACGGCGAACACCGGGGAGCTGTTTTTT; CDR3: CASSQDLSFQRTANTGELFF
D: TRBD2; J: TRBJ2-7; size: many; V: TRBV6-2/TRBV6-3; DNA: TGTGCCAGCAGACCCCGGGACTACACCTACGAGCAGTACTTC; CDR3: CASRPRDYTYEQYF
D: -; J: TRBJ2-1; size: -; V: TRBV3-1; DNA: TGTGCCAGCAGCCAACTCCCGCTCGAGAAGAATGAGCAGTTCTTC; CDR3: CASSQLPLEKNEQFF
D: -; J: TRBJ1-1; size: many; V: TRBV5-1; DNA: TGCGCCAGCAGCTTGGGCATGAACAGGGCCACTGAAGCTTTCTTT; CDR3: CASSLGMNRATEAFF
D: -; J: TRBJ2-5; size: -; V: TRBV7-9; DNA: TGTGCCAGCAGCTCCTCATTAGTAACCCCAGGGGAGACCCAGTACTTC; CDR3: CASSSSLVTPGETQYF
D: -; J: TRBJ2-1; size: few; V: TRBV7-2; DNA: TGTGCCAGCAGCCTACGAGGCGGGACAGCAAATGAGCAGTTCTTC; CDR3: CASSLRGGTANEQFF
D: TRBD1; J: TRBJ1-1; size: many; V: TRBV24-1; DNA: TGTGCCACCAGTGAGGCCCGGACAGGGGGCATCACTGAAGCTTTCTTT; CDR3: CATSEARTGGITEAFF
D: -; J: TRBJ1-1; size: few; V: TRBV18; DNA: TGTGCCAGCTCACCCGCGGGACACATGAACACTGAAGCTTTCTTT; CDR3: CASSPAGHMNTEAFF
D: TRBD1; J: TRBJ1-1; size: few; V: TRBV28; DNA: TGTGCCACCCAGGGACAGGGGGAGCGAGCTTTCTTT; CDR3: CATQGQGERAFF
D: TRBD2; J: TRBJ2-1; size: few; V: TRBV20-1; DNA: TGCAGCCGAGGCTGGCGGGAGAAAAATGAGCAGTTCTTC; CDR3: CSRGWREKNEQFF
D: -; J: TRBJ2-4; size: many; V: TRBV15; DNA: TGTGCCACCAGCAGCCGACTAGAGAATCGAGCCAAAAACATTCAGTACTTC; CDR3: CATSSRLENRAKNIQYF
D: -; J: TRBJ2-3; size: -; V: TRBV11-2; DNA: TGTGCCAGCAGCTTAGGGCAGGGGTTGATTGGGCAGTATTTT; CDR3: CASSLGQGLIGQYF
D: -; J: TRBJ1-2; size: many; V: TRBV6-1; DNA: TGTGCCAGCACTAAGACAGGACTAAACTATGGCTACACCTTC; CDR3: CASTKTGLNYGYTF
D: TRBD2; J: TRBJ2-5; size: -; V: TRBV20-1; DNA: TGCAGTGCTATCGGGACTAACCTTCAAGAGACCCAGTACTTC; CDR3: CSAIGTNLQETQYF
D: -; J: TRBJ2-7; size: many; V: TRBV4-2; DNA: TGTGCCAGCAGCCAAGGTCCCTCGCAGGTCTACGAGCAGTACTTC; CDR3: CASSQGPSQVYEQYF
D: -; J: TRBJ2-3; size: -; V: TRBV4-3; DNA: TGCGCCAGCAGCCAGGGACGGCTGAGCACAGATACGCAGTATTTT; CDR3: CASSQGRLSTDTQYF
D: TRBD2; J: TRBJ2-1; size: few; V: TRBV4-3; DNA: TGCGCCAGCAGCCAAATGTGGACTAGCGGGGGCAATGAGCAGTTCTTC; CDR3: CASSQMWTSGGNEQFF
D: TRBD1; J: TRBJ2-7; size: many; V: TRBV7-8; DNA: TGTGCCAGCGGCCGGGACAGGGGGGAGCAGTACTTC; CDR3: CASGRDRGEQYF
D: TRBD2; J: TRBJ2-3; size: few; V: TRBV4-2; DNA: TGTGCCAGCAGCCAAGATTATGAGCTAGCGGGATCCTCTAGCACAGATACGCAGTATTTT; CDR3: CASSQDYELAGSSSTDTQYF
D: -; J: TRBJ1-3; size: few; V: TRBV25-1; DNA: TGTGCCAGCAGTGAACCCAGGACATCTGGAAACACCATATATTTT; CDR3: CASSEPRTSGNTIYF
D: TRBD2; J: TRBJ2-1; size: few; V: TRBV7-2; DNA: TGTGCCAGCAGCTTCATGACTAGCGGCAATGAGCAGTTCTTC; CDR3: CASSFMTSGNEQFF
D: -; J: TRBJ2-2; size: few; V: TRBV7-3; DNA: TGTGCCAGCAGCTCCCTTCCCAGGGGGGCCGGGGAGCTGTTTTTT; CDR3: CASSSLPRGAGELFF
D: -; J: TRBJ2-2; size: -; V: TRBV29-1; DNA: TGCAGTGCCGGGACGGTGAACACCGGGGAGCTGTTTTTT; CDR3: CSAGTVNTGELFF
D: TRBD1; J: TRBJ1-5; size: -; V: TRBV2; DNA: TGTGCCAGCAGTGGGGACAGGGGGCGTTATGGCAGCAATCAGCCCCAGCATTTT; CDR3: CASSGDRGRYGSNQPQHF
D: -; J: TRBJ2-2; size: many; V: TRBV12-3/TRBV12-4; DNA: TGTGCCAGCACCTTCGGCAGGAACACCGGGGAGCTGTTTTTT; CDR3: CASTFGRNTGELFF
D: TRBD2; J: TRBJ2-3; size: -; V: TRBV7-6; DNA: TGTGCCAGCAGCTTACGGGCGGGGGAGAGCACAGATACGCAGTATTTT; CDR3: CASSLRAGESTDTQYF
D: -; J: TRBJ1-1; size: few; V: TRBV14; DNA: TGTGCCAGCAGCCCCTCATCTGGCAGGACTATGAACACTGAAGCTTTCTTT; CDR3: CASSPSSGRTMNTEAFF
D: -; J: TRBJ2-7; size: -; V: TRBV4-1; DNA: TGCGCCAGCACACCTTACGAGCAGTACTTC; CDR3: CASTPYEQYF
D: TRBD1; J: TRBJ2-1; size: many; V: TRBV24-1; DNA: TGTGCCACCAGTGATCTACCGGGACAGGGTAATAATGAGCAGTTCTTC; CDR3: CATSDLPGQGNNEQFF
D: -; J: TRBJ1-1; size: many; V: TRBV12-3/TRBV12-4; DNA: TGTGCCAGCAGTTTGAAGGGAGTTGGCACTGAAGCTTTCTTT; CDR3: CASSLKGVGTEAFF
D: -; J: TRBJ2-7; size: -; V: TRBV29-1; DNA: TGCAGCGTTGTTGAGGTCACCTACGAGCAGTACTTC; CDR3: CSVVEVTYEQYF
D: TRBD2; J: TRBJ2-1; size: few; V: TRBV4-1; DNA: TGCGCCAGCAGCCAAGATGGGACTAGCGGCAACAATGAGCAGTTCTTC; CDR3: CASSQDGTSGNNEQFF
D: -; J: TRBJ2-5; size: -; V: TRBV11-2; DNA: TGTGCCAGCAGCCCACTTAAAACTGAGACCCAGTACTTC; CDR3: CASSPLKTETQYF
D: -; J: TRBJ2-7; size: few; V: TRBV28; DNA: TGTGCCAGCACTCCCGGGCAGGGGGGCGAGCAGTACTTC; CDR3: CASTPGQGGEQYF
D: -; J: TRBJ2-3; size: few; V: TRBV28; DNA: TGTGCCAGCAGCCGGGGATGGGACCGTCGCACAGATACGCAGTATTTT; CDR3: CASSRGWDRRTDTQYF
D: TRBD2; J: TRBJ2-1; size: few; V: TRBV19; DNA: TGTGCCAGTAGTATAGATAAGCGGGAGAGCTCCTACAATGAGCAGTTCTTC; CDR3: CASSIDKRESSYNEQFF